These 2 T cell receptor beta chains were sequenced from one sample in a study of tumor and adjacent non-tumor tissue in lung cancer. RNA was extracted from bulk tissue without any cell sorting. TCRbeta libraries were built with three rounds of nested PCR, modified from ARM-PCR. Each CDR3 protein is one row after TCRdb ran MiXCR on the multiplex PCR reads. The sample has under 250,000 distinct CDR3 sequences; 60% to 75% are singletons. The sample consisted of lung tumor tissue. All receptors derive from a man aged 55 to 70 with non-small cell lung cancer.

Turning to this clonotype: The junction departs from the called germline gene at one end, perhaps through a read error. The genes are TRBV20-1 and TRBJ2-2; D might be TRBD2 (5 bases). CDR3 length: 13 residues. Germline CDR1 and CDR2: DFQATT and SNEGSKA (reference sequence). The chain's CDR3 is CSAVKKDTGELLF. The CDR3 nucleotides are TGCAGTGCCGTGAAAAAAGACACCGGGGAGCTGTTATTT.

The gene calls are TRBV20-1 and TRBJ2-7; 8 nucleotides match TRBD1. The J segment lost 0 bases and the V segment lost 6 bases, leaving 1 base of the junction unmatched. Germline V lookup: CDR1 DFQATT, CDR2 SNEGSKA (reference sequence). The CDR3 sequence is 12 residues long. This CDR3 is CSAGQGSYEQYF. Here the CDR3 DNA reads TGCAGTGCCGGACAGGGCTCCTACGAGCAGTACTTC.